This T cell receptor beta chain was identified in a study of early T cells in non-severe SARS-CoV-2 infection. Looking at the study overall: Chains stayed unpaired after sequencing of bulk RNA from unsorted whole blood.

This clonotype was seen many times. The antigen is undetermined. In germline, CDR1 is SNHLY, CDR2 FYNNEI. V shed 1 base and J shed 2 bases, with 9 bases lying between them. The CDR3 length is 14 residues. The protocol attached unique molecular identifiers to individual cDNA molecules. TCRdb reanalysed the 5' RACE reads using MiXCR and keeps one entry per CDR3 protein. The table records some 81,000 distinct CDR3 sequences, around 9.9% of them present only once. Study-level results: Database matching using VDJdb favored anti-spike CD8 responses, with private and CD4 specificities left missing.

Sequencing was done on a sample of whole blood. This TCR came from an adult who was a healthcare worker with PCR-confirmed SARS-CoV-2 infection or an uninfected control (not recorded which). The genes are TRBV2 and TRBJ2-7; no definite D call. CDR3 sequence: CASSEGLPPYEQYF. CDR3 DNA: TGTGCCAGCAGTGAAGGCCTACCTCCCTACGAGCAGTACTTC.